Listed here is a single T cell receptor (beta chain). What it binds is not known. Treatment: treatment-naive control, cytoreductive nephrectomy. Sequenced control tumors were from roughly 10 males and a few females, median age roughly 60. The assay was immunoSEQ multiplex PCR, and TCRdb's table has in-frame clones only and misses some. This table holds 18,000 or so clones, about 61% found once. The source of the sample is a study of radiation and T cells in renal cell carcinoma. Findings and limits, study-wide: Top 100 clonotypes averaged around 54% in irradiated versus around 40% in nephrectomy-only tumors. Only small tumor regions of approximately 1 g were sampled. Dominant CDR3 motifs occupied more repertoire in irradiated than control tumors.

With 5 bases removed from V and 4 bases from J, the gap between germline ends came to 20 bases. This CDR3 contains 16 residues. CDR1 and CDR2 from the germline V gene are KGHSH and LQKENI. V usage is TRBV18 and J usage is TRBJ1-1, with D perhaps matching TRBD1 (6 bases). Sequenced material: tumor tissue, taken from a patient whose treatment was nephrectomy without radiotherapy. This TCR was recovered from a man aged 50-59 years with renal cell carcinoma. CDR3 in amino acids: CASSSGLRGTGTEAFF. The DNA of the CDR3 is TGTGCCAGCTCATCGGGTCTAAGGGGGACGGGCACTGAAGCTTTCTTT.